These 11 T cell receptor beta chains were all obtained from the same sample, sequenced in a study of shared clonotypes between healthy human individuals. The naive CD8 subset, CD45RO-negative cells positively selected for CCR7, excluded terminally differentiated effector memory CD45RA+ cells. Generated by immunoSEQ multiplex PCR, the TCRdb table keeps only in-frame clones and is missing some. This sample carries about 800,000 clones, approximately 96% of them seen once, and the ten largest clones take about 0.25%. Specimen: naive CD8+ T cells sorted from blood. Source of these receptors: a man aged 25 to 40 in good health.

This clone was found once. The V gene is TRBV4-3, the J gene TRBJ1-1, with TRBD1 as a possible D gene (6 bases). CDR3 length: 15 amino acids. Germline V gene data show CDR1 as LGHNA and CDR2 as YSLEER. With 8 bases removed from V and 1 base from J, the gap between germline ends came to 17 bases. Written as DNA, the CDR3 is TGCGCCAGCCGCCGGTTCCCGACAGGGAACACTGAAGCTTTCTTT. This encodes CASRRFPTGNTEAFF.

This chain uses TRBV4-3 with TRBJ2-7; no reliable D call. CDR3 size: 15 residues. CDR1 is LGHNA, CDR2 YSLEER, per germline. The V end lost 3 bases, the J end lost 4 bases, and 16 bases lay between the germline ends. This CDR3 is CASSHASSSLYEQYF. CDR3 bases: TGCGCCAGCAGCCATGCCAGTTCCAGTCTTTACGAGCAGTACTTC.

The chain carries TRBV5-4 and TRBJ2-7; 11 bases are a match to TRBD2. Germline CDR1 reads SGHNT; CDR2 reads YYREEE (reference sequence). CDR3 size: 14 residues. V dropped 3 bases and J dropped 3; count of bases not matched to a gene: 2. CDR3 in amino acids: CASSSGLAGYEQYF. The CDR3 coding sequence is TGTGCCAGCAGCTCCGGACTAGCGGGCTACGAGCAGTACTTC.

As for this clone: The sample has other DNA sequences that encode this CDR3 too. V and J are TRBV29-1 and TRBJ2-7; 7 nucleotides match TRBD1. The CDR3 contains 13 residues. The V segment lost 4 bases and the J segment 1 base; nucleotides outside the gene matches: 4. Looked up from germline, CDR1 is SQVTM and CDR2 is ANQGSEA. The DNA of the CDR3 is TGCAGCGTTGTGTACAGGGGATCCTACGAGCAGTACTTC. This translates into CSVVYRGSYEQYF.

J is TRBJ1-1 and V is TRBV13, with D tentatively TRBD1 (6 bases). Trimming left V 5 bases short and J 5 bases short, with 12 bases between. This CDR3 contains 13 residues. Germline CDR1 and CDR2: PRHDT and FYEKMQ (reference sequence). CDR3 sequence reads: CASSNRGATEAFF. The CDR3 DNA reads TGTGCCAGCAGCAATCGGGGGGCTACTGAAGCTTTCTTT.

The V call is TRBV11-3, the J call TRBJ2-7, with a possible D match to TRBD2 (6 bases). The V end was cut by 5 bases, the J end by 2 bases, with 16 bases between. Per the germline V gene, CDR1 is SGHNT and CDR2 is YENEEA. This CDR3 has 15 amino acids. The CDR3 DNA is TGTGCCAGCAGCAATTCCGCGGGGTTGCCCTACGAGCAGTACTTC. It is translated as CASSNSAGLPYEQYF.

The genes are TRBV11-2 and TRBJ2-3; a possible D gene is TRBD2 (5 bases). Germline CDR1 SGHAT, CDR2 FQNNGV. Trimming removed 5 bases from V and 4 bases from J, with 16 bases in between. This CDR3 spans 15 amino acids. In DNA, the CDR3 is TGTGCCAGCAGCGTAGCGCCTAGTCAAGCAGATACGCAGTATTTT. Its translation is CASSVAPSQADTQYF.

V gene TRBV9 combines with J gene TRBJ2-7; D is tentatively TRBD1 or TRBD2 (5 bases each). The germline V and J ends were trimmed by 0 bases and 5 bases, with 9 bases remaining between them. The germline CDR1 and CDR2 sequences are SGDLS and YYNGEE. The CDR3 is 13 amino acids. In DNA, the CDR3 is TGTGCCAGCAGCGTAGCTGGGGGAGACGAGCAGTACTTC. Residues: CASSVAGGDEQYF. The full variable domain, rest sourced from reference TRBV9 and TRBJ2-7, is DSGVTQTPKHLITATGQRVTLRCSPRSGDLSVYWYQQSLDQGLQFLIQYYNGEERAKGNILERFSAQQFPDLHSELNLSSLELGDSALYFCASSVAGGDEQYFGPGTRLTVT.

The rearrangement uses TRBV4-1 and TRBJ1-2; 11 bases align to TRBD1. CDR1 is MGHRA and CDR2 is YSYEKL in the germline V gene. The CDR3 has 16 residues. Trimming removed 6 bases from V and 6 bases from J; junction bases left unmatched: 12. CDR3 sequence reads: CASSAISGTGGNGYTF. DNA for the CDR3: TGCGCCAGCAGTGCAATCTCCGGGACAGGGGGTAATGGCTACACCTTC.

The chain has TRBV28 and TRBJ2-7, with unresolved D. The CDR3 spans 15 residues. CDR1 MDHEN and CDR2 SYDVKM come from the germline V gene. Trimming shortened V by 6 bases and J by 0 bases, and 15 bases separated the two germline ends. CDR3 sequence: CASRFFDGSSYEQYF. For the CDR3, the DNA is TGTGCCAGCAGATTCTTCGATGGGTCCTCCTACGAGCAGTACTTC.

V and J are TRBV13 and TRBJ2-1; 8 positions match TRBD1. This CDR3 spans 13 amino acids. CDR1 PRHDT and CDR2 FYEKMQ come from the germline V gene (reference sequence). V shed 5 bases, J shed 6 bases, and the junction held 3 bases outside the gene matches. As DNA, the CDR3 is TGTGCCAGCAGCCTAGACAGGGGCAATGAGCAGTTCTTC. Translated, it gives CASSLDRGNEQFF. Full variable domain (remainder filled in from reference TRBV13 and TRBJ2-1): AAGVIQSPRHLIKEKRETATLKCYPIPRHDTVYWYQQGPGQDPQFLISFYEKMQSDKGSIPDRFSAQQFSDYHSELNMSSLELGDSALYFCASSLDRGNEQFFGPGTRLTVL.